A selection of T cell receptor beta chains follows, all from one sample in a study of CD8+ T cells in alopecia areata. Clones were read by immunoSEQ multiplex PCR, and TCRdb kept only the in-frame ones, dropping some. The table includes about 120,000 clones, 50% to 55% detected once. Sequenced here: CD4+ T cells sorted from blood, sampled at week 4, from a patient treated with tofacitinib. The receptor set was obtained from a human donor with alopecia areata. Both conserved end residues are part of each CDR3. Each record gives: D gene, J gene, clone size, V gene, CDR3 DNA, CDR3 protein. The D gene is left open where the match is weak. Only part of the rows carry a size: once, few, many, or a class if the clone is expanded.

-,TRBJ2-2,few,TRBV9,TGTGCCAGCAGCGGACACCAGGGTCCCGGGGAGCTGTTTTTT,CASSGHQGPGELFF
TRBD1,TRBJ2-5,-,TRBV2,TGTGCCAGCAGAGATCGGGACAGGGGGTACCAAGAGACCCAGTACTTC,CASRDRDRGYQETQYF
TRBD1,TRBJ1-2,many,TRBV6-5,TGTGCCAGCAGGGCCGGGACAGGGGGTGGCTACACCTTC,CASRAGTGGGYTF
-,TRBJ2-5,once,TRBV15,TGTGCCACCAGCAGGACAGTAAAGCAAGAGACCCAGTACTTC,CATSRTVKQETQYF
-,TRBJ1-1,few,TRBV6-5,TGTGCCAGCAGTTACACCCCTTCACATAGAACTGAAGCTTTCTTT,CASSYTPSHRTEAFF
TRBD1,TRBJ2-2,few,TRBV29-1,TGCAGCGTTGAAGGAACAGGGGCCTTAACCGGGGAGCTGTTTTTT,CSVEGTGALTGELFF
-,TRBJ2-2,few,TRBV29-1,TGCAGCGTCGCCCGACCAAGCACCGGGGAGCTGTTTTTT,CSVARPSTGELFF
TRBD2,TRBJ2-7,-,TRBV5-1,TGCGCCAGCAGCCTGGGACTAGCGGGAGTAGGCGAGCAGTACTTC,CASSLGLAGVGEQYF
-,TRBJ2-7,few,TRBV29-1,TGCAGCGTCCGCAGGGGTAGATACGAGCAGTACTTC,CSVRRGRYEQYF
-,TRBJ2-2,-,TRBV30,TGTGCCTGGAGACTTGGAACCGGGGAGCTGTTTTTT,CAWRLGTGELFF
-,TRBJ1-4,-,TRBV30,TGTGCCTGGAGTGTAGCCAGAACAACTAATGAAAAACTGTTTTTT,CAWSVARTTNEKLFF
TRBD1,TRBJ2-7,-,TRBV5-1,TGCGCCAGCAGCCAACAGGGACAGGGGATCTACGAGCAGTACTTC,CASSQQGQGIYEQYF
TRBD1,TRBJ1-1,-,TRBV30,TGTGTCTGGGACAGGTTTAACACTGAAGCTTTCTTT,CVWDRFNTEAFF
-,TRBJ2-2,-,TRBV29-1,TGCAGCGCTGCAGGAGGGGGGCGGACCGGGGAGCTGTTTTTT,CSAAGGGRTGELFF
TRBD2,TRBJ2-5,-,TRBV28,TGTGCCAGCAGTGTCTGGGCTAGCGGGAGGGCCGGTGAGACCCAGTACTTC,CASSVWASGRAGETQYF
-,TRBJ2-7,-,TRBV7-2,TGTGCCAGCAGCTTAGCTAAGGCCACCTACGAGCAGTACTTC,CASSLAKATYEQYF
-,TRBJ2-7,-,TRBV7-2,TGTGCCAGCAGCTTAGACCCGGGACCTTACGAGCAGTACTTC,CASSLDPGPYEQYF
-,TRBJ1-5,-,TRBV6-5,TGTGCCAGCAGTTCCATCCAGAGCAGCAATCAGCCCCAGCATTTT,CASSSIQSSNQPQHF
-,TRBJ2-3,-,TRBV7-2,TGTGCCAGCAGCTTGGGAGGGGGGGCAGATACGCAGTATTTT,CASSLGGGADTQYF
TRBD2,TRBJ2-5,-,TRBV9,TGTGCCAGCAGCGTAGCTCCTAGCGGGAGGGAGACCCAGTACTTC,CASSVAPSGRETQYF
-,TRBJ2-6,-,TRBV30,TGTGCCTGGAGTAAGAATTTCGACCCTGGGGCCAACGTCCTGACTTTC,CAWSKNFDPGANVLTF
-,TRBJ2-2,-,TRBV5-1,TGCGCCAGCCGAGAGTCCACCGGGGAGCTGTTTTTT,CASRESTGELFF
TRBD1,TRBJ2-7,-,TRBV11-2,TGTGCCAGCAGCTTAGTCGGGGACAGAGGCTCCTACGAGCAGTACTTC,CASSLVGDRGSYEQYF
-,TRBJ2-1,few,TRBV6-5,TGTGCCAGCAGGCTTTTGAATGAGCAGTTCTTC,CASRLLNEQFF
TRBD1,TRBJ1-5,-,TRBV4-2,TGTGCCAGCAGCCAAGTGACAGGGGCAAGCAATCAGCCCCAGCATTTT,CASSQVTGASNQPQHF
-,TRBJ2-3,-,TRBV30,TGTGCCTGGAACCAGGATCGCACTAGCACAGATACGCAGTATTTT,CAWNQDRTSTDTQYF
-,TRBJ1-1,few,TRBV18,TGTGCCAGCTCACATACAGGGAGGTTTGGCACTGAAGCTTTCTTT,CASSHTGRFGTEAFF
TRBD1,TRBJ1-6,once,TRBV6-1,TGTGCCAGCTCACAGGGGGCGCGAAATTCACCCCTCCACTTT,CASSQGARNSPLHF
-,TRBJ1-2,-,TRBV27,TGTGCCAGCAGTTTGCACAGGGAGAATGGCTACACCTTC,CASSLHRENGYTF